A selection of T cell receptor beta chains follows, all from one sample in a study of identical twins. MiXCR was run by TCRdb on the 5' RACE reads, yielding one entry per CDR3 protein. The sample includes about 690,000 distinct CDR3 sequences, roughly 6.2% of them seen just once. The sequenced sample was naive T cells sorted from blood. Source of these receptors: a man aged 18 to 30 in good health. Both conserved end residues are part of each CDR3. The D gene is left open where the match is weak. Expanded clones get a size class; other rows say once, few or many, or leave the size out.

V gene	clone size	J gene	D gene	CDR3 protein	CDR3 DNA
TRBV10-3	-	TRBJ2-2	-	CAIRGTTTGELFF	TGTGCCATCAGGGGGACAACGACCGGGGAGCTGTTTTTT
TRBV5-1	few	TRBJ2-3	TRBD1	CASSLLSGTGVADTQYF	TGCGCCAGCAGCTTGCTATCCGGGACAGGGGTAGCAGATACGCAGTATTTT
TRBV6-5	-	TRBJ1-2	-	CASSSSFGQGYGYTF	TGTGCCAGCAGTTCCTCCTTCGGGCAGGGCTATGGCTACACCTTC
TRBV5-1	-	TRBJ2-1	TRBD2	CASSYRRLADLVGSYNEQFF	TGCGCCAGCAGCTACCGAAGGCTAGCGGACTTAGTGGGGTCCTACAATGAGCAGTTCTTC
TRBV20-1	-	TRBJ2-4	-	CSARTTFLAKNIQYF	TGCAGTGCTAGAACGACATTCCTAGCCAAAAACATTCAGTACTTC
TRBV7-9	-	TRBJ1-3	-	CASSFPRGRSSGNTIYF	TGTGCCAGCAGCTTTCCCCGGGGGCGAAGCTCTGGAAACACCATATATTTT
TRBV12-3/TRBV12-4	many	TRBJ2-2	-	CASSLIQGGIGELFF	TGTGCCAGCAGTCTGATACAGGGAGGCATCGGGGAGCTGTTTTTT
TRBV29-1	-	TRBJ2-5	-	CSVLSGRRETQYF	TGCAGCGTCCTCTCGGGGAGGAGAGAGACCCAGTACTTC
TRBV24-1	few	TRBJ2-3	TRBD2	CATSDLLVAGGTDTQYF	TGTGCCACCAGTGATTTGTTAGTAGCGGGAGGGACAGATACGCAGTATTTT
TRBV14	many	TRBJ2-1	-	CASRPSSTSSNEQFF	TGTGCCAGCAGGCCCAGCTCTACATCGAGCAATGAGCAGTTCTTC
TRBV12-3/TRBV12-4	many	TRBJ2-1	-	CASSNQGVLLQFF	TGTGCCAGCAGTAACCAGGGAGTCCTCCTCCAGTTCTTC
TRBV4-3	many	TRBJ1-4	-	CASSQRVSEKLFF	TGCGCCAGCAGCCAACGGGTCTCGGAAAAACTGTTTTTT
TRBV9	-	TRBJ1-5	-	CASSVDAGEGQPQHF	TGTGCCAGCAGCGTAGATGCCGGGGAGGGTCAGCCCCAGCATTTT
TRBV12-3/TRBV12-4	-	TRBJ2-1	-	CASEGGYLNEQFF	TGTGCCAGCGAGGGTGGGTATCTCAATGAGCAGTTCTTC
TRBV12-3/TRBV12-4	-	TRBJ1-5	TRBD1	CASRLRDRANQPQHF	TGTGCCAGCAGACTCCGGGACAGAGCTAATCAGCCCCAGCATTTT
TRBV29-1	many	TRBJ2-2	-	CSAGANTGELFF	TGCAGCGCGGGGGCGAACACCGGGGAGCTGTTTTTT
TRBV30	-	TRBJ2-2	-	CAWSRGGAIGTGELFF	TGTGCCTGGAGTCGAGGGGGGGCGATTGGCACCGGGGAGCTGTTTTTT
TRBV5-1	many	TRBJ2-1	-	CASSPLRLETPHEQFF	TGCGCCAGCAGCCCCCTAAGACTAGAGACCCCTCATGAGCAGTTCTTC
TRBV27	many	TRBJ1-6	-	CASSVGFGGWNSPLHF	TGTGCCAGCAGTGTTGGTTTCGGGGGGTGGAATTCACCCCTCCACTTT
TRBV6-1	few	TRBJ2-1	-	CASRDGGPVSYNEQFF	TGTGCCAGCAGAGACGGAGGGCCGGTATCCTACAATGAGCAGTTCTTC
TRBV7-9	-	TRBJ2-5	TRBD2	CASSSGTSGREKETQYF	TGTGCCAGCAGCTCCGGGACTAGCGGGAGGGAAAAAGAGACCCAGTACTTC
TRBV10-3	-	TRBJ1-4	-	CAISDPTFGRKLFF	TGTGCCATCAGTGACCCGACTTTTGGTCGAAAACTGTTTTTT
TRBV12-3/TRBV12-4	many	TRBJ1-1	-	CASSFSRGNTEAFF	TGTGCCAGCAGTTTTAGTAGGGGGAACACTGAAGCTTTCTTT
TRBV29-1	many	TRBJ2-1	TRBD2	CSVLLGLATHEQFF	TGCAGCGTCCTTCTGGGACTAGCGACCCATGAGCAGTTCTTC
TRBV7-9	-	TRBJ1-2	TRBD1	CAISVGEGQVYGYTF	TGTGCCATCAGCGTAGGAGAGGGACAGGTCTATGGCTACACCTTC
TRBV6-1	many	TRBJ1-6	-	CASSNVPISSSYNSPLHF	TGTGCCAGCAGCAACGTTCCCATTTCGAGCTCCTATAATTCACCCCTCCACTTT
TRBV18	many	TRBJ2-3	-	CASSPSGDTQYF	TGTGCCAGCTCACCCTCGGGAGATACGCAGTATTTT
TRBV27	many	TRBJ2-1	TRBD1	CASRALGQGTYNEQFF	TGTGCCAGCAGAGCATTGGGACAGGGTACCTACAATGAGCAGTTCTTC
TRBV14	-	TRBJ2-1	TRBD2	CASSQDLGKIAGALLFF	TGTGCCAGCAGCCAAGATCTGGGGAAGATAGCGGGTGCTCTTTTGTTCTTC
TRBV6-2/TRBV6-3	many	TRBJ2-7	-	CASSYSRNRATYEQYF	TGTGCCAGCAGTTACTCGAGAAACAGGGCGACCTACGAGCAGTACTTC
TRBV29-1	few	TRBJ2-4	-	CSAYLGLGSGGGNIQYF	TGCAGCGCCTACCTGGGGTTAGGAAGCGGTGGAGGAAACATTCAGTACTTC
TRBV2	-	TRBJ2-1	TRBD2	CASSEAPGLAGGPRDEQFF	TGTGCCAGCAGTGAAGCCCCCGGACTAGCGGGAGGGCCGAGGGATGAGCAGTTCTTC
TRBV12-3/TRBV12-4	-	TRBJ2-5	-	CASSFLSWGSETQYF	TGTGCCAGCAGTTTTCTCAGCTGGGGGTCGGAGACCCAGTACTTC
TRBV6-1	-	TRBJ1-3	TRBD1	CASSQGDSLFGNTIYF	TGTGCCAGCAGTCAGGGGGACAGTTTGTTCGGAAACACCATATATTTT
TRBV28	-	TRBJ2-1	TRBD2	CASSLVAGYYNEQFF	TGTGCCAGCAGTTTAGTAGCGGGATACTACAATGAGCAGTTCTTC
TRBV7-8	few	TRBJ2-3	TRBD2	CASTPGLPTDTQYF	TGTGCCAGCACCCCGGGACTACCCACAGATACGCAGTATTTT
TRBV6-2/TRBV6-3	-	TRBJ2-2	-	CASRYRDTGELFF	TGTGCCAGCAGGTATAGGGACACCGGGGAGCTGTTTTTT
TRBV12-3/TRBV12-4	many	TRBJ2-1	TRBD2	CASSAPPGLAMNEQFF	TGTGCCAGCAGCGCCCCCCCGGGACTAGCGATGAATGAGCAGTTCTTC
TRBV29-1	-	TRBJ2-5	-	CSALRPRQETQYF	TGCAGCGCCCTTCGGCCTCGCCAAGAGACCCAGTACTTC
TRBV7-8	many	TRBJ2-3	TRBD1	CASSVTYRDRGPNTQYF	TGTGCCAGCAGCGTTACTTACCGGGACAGGGGACCTAATACGCAGTATTTT
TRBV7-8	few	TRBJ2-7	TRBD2	CASSSLGLAGGPSEQYF	TGTGCCAGCAGCTCCCTTGGACTAGCGGGAGGGCCGTCCGAGCAGTACTTC
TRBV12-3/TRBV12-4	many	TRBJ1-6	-	CASSFLGPANNSPLHF	TGTGCCAGCAGTTTTTTAGGGCCCGCTAATAATTCACCCCTCCACTTT
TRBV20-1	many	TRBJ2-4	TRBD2	CSARDIGLAGAGAKNIQYF	TGCAGTGCTAGAGATATAGGACTAGCGGGAGCGGGAGCCAAAAACATTCAGTACTTC
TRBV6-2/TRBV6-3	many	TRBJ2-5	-	CASSYSQVGETQYF	TGTGCCAGCAGTTACTCGCAGGTCGGGGAGACCCAGTACTTC
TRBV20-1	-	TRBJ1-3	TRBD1	CSATDRRTSGNTIYF	TGCAGTGCCACGGACAGGCGGACGTCTGGAAACACCATATATTTT
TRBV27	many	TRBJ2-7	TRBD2	CASSPYASGRSIYEQYF	TGTGCCAGCAGTCCCTACGCTAGCGGGAGGTCCATCTACGAGCAGTACTTC
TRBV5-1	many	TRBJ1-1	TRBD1	CASSLWGQGNTEAFF	TGCGCCAGCAGCTTGTGGGGACAGGGGAACACTGAAGCTTTCTTT
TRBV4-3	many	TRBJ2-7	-	CASGDSDSYEQYF	TGCGCCAGCGGGGACTCCGACTCCTACGAGCAGTACTTC
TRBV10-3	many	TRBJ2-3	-	CATMTPGSTDTQYF	TGTGCCACGATGACGCCCGGAAGCACAGATACGCAGTATTTT
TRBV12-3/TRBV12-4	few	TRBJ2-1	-	CASSIPSYNEQFF	TGTGCCAGCAGTATACCGAGCTACAATGAGCAGTTCTTC
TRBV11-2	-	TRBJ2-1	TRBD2	CASSYSGRADYNEQFF	TGTGCCAGCAGCTATAGCGGGAGGGCTGACTACAATGAGCAGTTCTTC